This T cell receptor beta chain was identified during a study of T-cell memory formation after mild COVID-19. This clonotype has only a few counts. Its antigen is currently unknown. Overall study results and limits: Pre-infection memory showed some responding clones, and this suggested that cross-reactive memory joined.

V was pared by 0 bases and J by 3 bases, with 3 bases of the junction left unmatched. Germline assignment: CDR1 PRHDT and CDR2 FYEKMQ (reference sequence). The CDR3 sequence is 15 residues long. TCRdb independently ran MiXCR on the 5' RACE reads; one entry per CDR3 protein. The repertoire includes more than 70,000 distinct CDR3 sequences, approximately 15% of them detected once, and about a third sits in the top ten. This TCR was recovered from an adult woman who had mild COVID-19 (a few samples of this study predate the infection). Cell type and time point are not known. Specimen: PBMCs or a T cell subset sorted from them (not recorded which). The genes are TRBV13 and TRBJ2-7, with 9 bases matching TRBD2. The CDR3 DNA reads TGTGCCAGCAGCTTAGGCCGGCGGGAGGGCTACGAGCAGTACTTC. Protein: CASSLGRREGYEQYF.